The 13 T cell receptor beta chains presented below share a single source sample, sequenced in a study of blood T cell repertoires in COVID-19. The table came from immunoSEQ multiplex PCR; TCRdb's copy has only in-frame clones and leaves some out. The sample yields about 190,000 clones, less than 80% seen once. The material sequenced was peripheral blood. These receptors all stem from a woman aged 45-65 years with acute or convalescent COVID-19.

CDR3 bases: TGTGCCAGCAGGACAGGGGCCTATAATTCACCCCTCCACTTT. It yields the protein CASRTGAYNSPLHF. The rearrangement joins TRBV28 to TRBJ1-6; 8 bases match TRBD1. There are 14 residues in the CDR3. The V and J ends lost 6 bases and 2 bases, in that order; junction bases with no gene match: 0. Looked up from germline, CDR1 is MDHEN and CDR2 is SYDVKM.

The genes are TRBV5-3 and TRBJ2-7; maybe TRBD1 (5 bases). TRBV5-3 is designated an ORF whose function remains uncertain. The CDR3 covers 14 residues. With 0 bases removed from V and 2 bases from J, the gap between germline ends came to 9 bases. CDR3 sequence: CARSLGTRPYEQYF. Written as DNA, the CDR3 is TGTGCCAGAAGCTTGGGGACAAGGCCCTACGAGCAGTACTTC.

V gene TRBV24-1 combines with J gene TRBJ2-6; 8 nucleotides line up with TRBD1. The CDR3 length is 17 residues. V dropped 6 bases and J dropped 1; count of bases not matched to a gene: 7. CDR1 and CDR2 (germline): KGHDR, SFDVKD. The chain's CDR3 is CATSSTGGSSGANVLTF. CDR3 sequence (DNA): TGTGCCACCAGTTCTACAGGGGGATCATCTGGGGCCAACGTCCTGACTTTC.

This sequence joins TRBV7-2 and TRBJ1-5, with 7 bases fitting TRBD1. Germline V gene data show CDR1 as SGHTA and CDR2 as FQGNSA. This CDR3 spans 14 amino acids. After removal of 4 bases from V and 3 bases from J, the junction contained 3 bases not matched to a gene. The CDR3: CASSSQGNNQPQHF. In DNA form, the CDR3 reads TGTGCCAGCAGCTCACAGGGGAACAATCAGCCCCAGCATTTT.

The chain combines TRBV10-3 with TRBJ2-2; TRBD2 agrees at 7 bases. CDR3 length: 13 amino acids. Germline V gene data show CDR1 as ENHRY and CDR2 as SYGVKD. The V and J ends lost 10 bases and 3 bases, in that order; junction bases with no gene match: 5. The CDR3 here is CASGGVDTGELFF. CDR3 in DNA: TGTGCCAGCGGGGGAGTGGACACCGGGGAGCTGTTTTTT.

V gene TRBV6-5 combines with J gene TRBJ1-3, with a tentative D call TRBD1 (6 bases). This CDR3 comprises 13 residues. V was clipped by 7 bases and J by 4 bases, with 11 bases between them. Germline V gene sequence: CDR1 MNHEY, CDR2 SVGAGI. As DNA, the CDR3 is TGTGCCAGCACCCAGGGGACAGGAAACACCATATATTTT. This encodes CASTQGTGNTIYF.

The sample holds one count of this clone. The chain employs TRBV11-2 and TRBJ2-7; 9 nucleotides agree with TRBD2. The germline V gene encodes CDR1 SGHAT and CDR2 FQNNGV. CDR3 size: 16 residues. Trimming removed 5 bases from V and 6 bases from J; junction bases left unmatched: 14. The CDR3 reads CASSRLSGTSSVEQYF. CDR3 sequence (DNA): TGTGCCAGCAGCCGGCTCTCAGGGACTAGCTCGGTCGAGCAGTACTTC.

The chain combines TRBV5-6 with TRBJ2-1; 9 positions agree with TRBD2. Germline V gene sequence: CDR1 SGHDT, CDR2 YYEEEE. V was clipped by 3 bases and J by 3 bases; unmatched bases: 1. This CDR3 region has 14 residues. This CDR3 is CASSSSGNYNEQFF. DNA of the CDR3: TGTGCCAGCAGCTCTAGCGGGAACTACAATGAGCAGTTCTTC.

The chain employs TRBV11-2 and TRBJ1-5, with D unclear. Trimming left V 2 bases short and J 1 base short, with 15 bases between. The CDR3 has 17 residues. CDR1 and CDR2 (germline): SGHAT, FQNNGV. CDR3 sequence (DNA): TGTGCCAGCAGCTTACGTCCCGAGGGTCACAGCAATCAGCCCCAGCATTTT. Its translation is CASSLRPEGHSNQPQHF.

CDR3 in amino acids: CASSFGGAGPPLHF. DNA of the CDR3: TGTGCCAGCAGCTTCGGTGGGGCGGGGCCACCCCTCCACTTT. The chain combines TRBV7-2 with TRBJ1-6; D is possibly TRBD1 (5 bases). The CDR3 spans 14 residues. Germline V gene data show CDR1 as SGHTA and CDR2 as FQGNSA. V was trimmed by 3 bases and J by 11 bases, leaving 14 bases between them.

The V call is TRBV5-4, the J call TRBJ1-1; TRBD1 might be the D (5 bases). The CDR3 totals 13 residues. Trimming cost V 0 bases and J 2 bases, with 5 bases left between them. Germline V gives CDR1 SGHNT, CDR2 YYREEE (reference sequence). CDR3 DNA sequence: TGTGCCAGCAGCTTGGGGACAAACACTGAAGCTTTCTTT. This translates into CASSLGTNTEAFF. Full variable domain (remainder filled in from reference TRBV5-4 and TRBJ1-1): ETGVTQSPTHLIKTRGQQVTLRCSSQSGHNTVSWYQQALGQGPQFIFQYYREEENGRGNFPPRFSGLQFPNYSSELNVNALELDDSALYLCASSLGTNTEAFFGQGTRLTVV.

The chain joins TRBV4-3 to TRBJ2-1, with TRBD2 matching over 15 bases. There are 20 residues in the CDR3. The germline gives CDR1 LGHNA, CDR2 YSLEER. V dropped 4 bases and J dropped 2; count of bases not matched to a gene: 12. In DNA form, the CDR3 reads TGCGCCAGCAGCCGGGGGACTAGCGGGAGGCCCGAGGCCGCCTACAATGAGCAGTTCTTC. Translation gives CASSRGTSGRPEAAYNEQFF.

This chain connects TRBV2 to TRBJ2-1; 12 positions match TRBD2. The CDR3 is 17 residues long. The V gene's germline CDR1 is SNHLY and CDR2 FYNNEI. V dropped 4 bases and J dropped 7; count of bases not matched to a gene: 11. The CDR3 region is CASSAGLAGGMGNEQFF. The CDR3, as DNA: TGTGCCAGCAGTGCCGGGCTAGCGGGAGGGATGGGAAATGAGCAGTTCTTC. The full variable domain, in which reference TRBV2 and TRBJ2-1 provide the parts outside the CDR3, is EPEVTQTPSHQVTQMGQEVILRCVPISNHLYFYWYRQILGQKVEFLVSFYNNEISEKSEIFDDQFSVERPDGSNFTLKIRSTKLEDSAMYFCASSAGLAGGMGNEQFFGPGTRLTVL.